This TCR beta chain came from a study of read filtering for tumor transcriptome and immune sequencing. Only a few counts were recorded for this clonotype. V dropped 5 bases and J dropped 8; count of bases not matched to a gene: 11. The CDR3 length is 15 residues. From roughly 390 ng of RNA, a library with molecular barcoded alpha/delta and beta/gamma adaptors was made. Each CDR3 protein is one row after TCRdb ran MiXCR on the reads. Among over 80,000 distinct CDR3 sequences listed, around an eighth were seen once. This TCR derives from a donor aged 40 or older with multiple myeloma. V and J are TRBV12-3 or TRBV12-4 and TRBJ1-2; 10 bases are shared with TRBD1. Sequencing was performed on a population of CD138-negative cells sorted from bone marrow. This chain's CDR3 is CASSPLDRGRRGYTF. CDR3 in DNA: TGTGCCAGCAGTCCCCTAGACAGGGGGCGGCGGGGCTACACCTTC.